This TCR beta chain was identified in a study of blood T cell repertoires in COVID-19. Only in-frame clones appear in the TCRdb table, and some are missing; sequencing was by immunoSEQ multiplex PCR. This table has 53,000 or so clones, approximately 84% appearing once. Only one count was recorded for this clone. This clonotype was obtained from a man in his 70s with active COVID-19. The sample taken for sequencing was peripheral blood.

The DNA of the CDR3 is TGTGCCAGCAGTATCAGGTCGAACACTGAAGCTTTCTTT. Translation: CASSIRSNTEAFF. V gene TRBV27 combines with J gene TRBJ1-1; no definite D call. This CDR3 has 13 amino acids. Trimming stripped 5 bases from V and 1 base from J, with 8 bases between. Per germline, CDR1 MNHEY and CDR2 SMNVEV (reference sequence).